This T cell receptor (beta chain) was observed in a study of OX40 agonist ivuxolimab in advanced cancers. Profiled with immunoSEQ multiplex PCR; TCRdb holds only in-frame clones, not every one. Among around 83,000 clones listed, 88% were seen once. Germline CDR1 and CDR2: MRHNA and SNTAGT. V lost 5 bases to trimming and J lost 4 bases; unmatched junction nucleotides: 5. This CDR3 spans 16 amino acids. The sequence was obtained from an adult with an advanced solid tumor such as melanoma, head and neck, liver or kidney cancer. Sample: CD4+ or CD8+ T cells sorted from blood, taken in a trial of the OX40 agonist ivuxolimab. The chain links TRBV6-4 to TRBJ2-7, with 16 bases fitting TRBD2. The CDR3 is CASSTGTSGRDYEQYF. CDR3 nucleotides: TGTGCCAGCAGTACCGGGACTAGCGGGAGGGATTACGAGCAGTACTTC.